The T cell receptor (beta chain) under discussion was sequenced for a study of blood T cell repertoires in COVID-19. Overall study context: Spain, Italy and the United States supplied samples that represented acute and convalescent COVID-19. T cells, B-cell-depleted T cells, or PBMCs supplied cDNA or gDNA.

This clone was counted a few times. Sequenced by immunoSEQ multiplex PCR; TCRdb stores in-frame clones only, minus some. The sample gives a few hundred thousand clones, approximately 85% of which show up once; 0.7% to 1% is in the top ten. Seattle researchers signed up patients amid active infection and tracked them longitudinally. The V gene's germline CDR1 is MNHEY and CDR2 SMNVEV (reference sequence). The CDR3 loop spans 16 amino acids. V shed 6 bases and J shed 1 base, with 13 bases lying between them. The rearrangement links TRBV27 to TRBJ1-6; D remains ambiguous. The TCR originated in a human donor with COVID-19, enrolled during active disease. The donor label of this sample is uncertain. What was sequenced was peripheral blood. The CDR3 sequence: CASSLGSKSYNSPLHF. CDR3 sequence (DNA): TGTGCCAGCAGCCTGGGCAGTAAATCCTATAATTCACCCCTCCACTTT.